A selection of T cell receptor beta chains follows, all from one sample in a study of graft-versus-host responses after intestinal transplantation. Their recognized antigens are unknown. Clones were read by immunoSEQ multiplex PCR, and TCRdb kept only the in-frame ones, dropping some. The data contain fewer than 80,000 clones, over 90% of them singletons. The sample was unstimulated CD8+ T cells sorted from spleen or lymph node cells, taken before transplant. The receptors were gathered from a human donor who was the organ donor for an intestinal transplant. CDR3s include the opening cysteine and the closing phenylalanine or tryptophan. D genes are given only for firm matches. Clone size appears in some rows only: once, few, many, or a class for an expanded clone.

>-|TRBJ2-4|TRBD2|TRBV7-3
CASSLGAGENIQYF
TGTGCCAGCAGCTTAGGGGCGGGAGAAAACATTCAGTACTTC
>-|TRBJ2-1|TRBD2|TRBV15
CATSSDSSGLYNEQFF
TGTGCCACCAGCAGCGACTCTAGCGGTCTTTACAATGAGCAGTTCTTC
>once|TRBJ1-4|-|TRBV5-1
CASSLSGGQGEKLFF
TGCGCCAGCAGCTTGTCGGGGGGCCAGGGTGAAAAACTGTTTTTT
>-|TRBJ2-4|-|TRBV15
CATSRDQSGWSIQYF
TGTGCCACCAGCAGAGATCAATCCGGCTGGAGCATTCAGTACTTC
>-|TRBJ2-1|TRBD2|TRBV10-3
CAISGLAGYNEQFF
TGTGCCATCAGTGGACTAGCGGGTTACAATGAGCAGTTCTTC
>-|TRBJ1-1|-|TRBV19
CASSPGRNTEAFF
TGTGCCAGTAGTCCGGGGAGGAACACTGAAGCTTTCTTT
>-|TRBJ2-2|TRBD2|TRBV7-6
CASSLERENTGELFF
TGTGCCAGCAGCTTAGAGCGGGAGAACACCGGGGAGCTGTTTTTT
>-|TRBJ1-2|TRBD1|TRBV27
CATPNRGEGYGYTF
TGTGCCACCCCCAACAGGGGTGAGGGCTATGGCTACACCTTC
>few|TRBJ2-7|-|TRBV7-9
CASSPPGNYEQYF
TGTGCCAGCAGCCCTCCGGGGAACTACGAGCAGTACTTC
>-|TRBJ2-1|TRBD1|TRBV6-6
CASSPQGAYNEQFF
TGTGCCAGCAGCCCACAGGGGGCCTACAATGAGCAGTTCTTC
>-|TRBJ2-2|TRBD2|TRBV7-9
CASSGEGNGELFF
TGTGCCAGCAGTGGGGAGGGAAACGGGGAGCTGTTTTTT
>-|TRBJ2-1|-|TRBV6-1
CASSEGRYNEQFF
TGTGCCAGCAGTGAAGGTAGATACAATGAGCAGTTCTTC
>-|TRBJ2-7|-|TRBV5-6
CATGEGLNSYEQYF
TGTGCCACCGGCGAGGGCCTCAATTCCTACGAGCAGTACTTC
>-|TRBJ1-4|TRBD1|TRBV15
CATSSEPAGTVNEKLFF
TGTGCCACCAGCAGCGAACCCGCCGGGACAGTTAATGAAAAACTGTTTTTT
>once|TRBJ2-3|-|TRBV19
CASNQGSTDTQYF
TGTGCCAGCAATCAGGGTAGCACAGATACGCAGTATTTT
>-|TRBJ2-7|TRBD2|TRBV27
CASSEREAYEQYF
TGTGCCAGCAGCGAGCGGGAGGCCTACGAGCAGTACTTC
>-|TRBJ2-1|TRBD2|TRBV4-1
CASSQGLAVYNEQFF
TGCGCCAGCAGCCAAGGACTAGCGGTCTACAATGAGCAGTTCTTC
>-|TRBJ1-2|-|TRBV27
CASSQGSNYGYTF
TGTGCCAGCAGTCAGGGTTCGAACTATGGCTACACCTTC
>-|TRBJ2-7|TRBD1|TRBV28
CASSLRGGFDEQYF
TGTGCCAGCAGTTTAAGAGGGGGCTTCGACGAGCAGTACTTC
>few|TRBJ2-5|-|TRBV28
CASSSHRSYQETQYF
TGTGCCAGCAGTTCCCACAGGAGTTACCAAGAGACCCAGTACTTC
>-|TRBJ2-7|-|TRBV6-5
CASSYSMGPEQYF
TGTGCCAGCAGTTACTCGATGGGGCCCGAGCAGTACTTC
>-|TRBJ2-1|TRBD1|TRBV13
CASSQDRAYNEQFF
TGTGCCAGCAGCCAGGACAGGGCCTACAATGAGCAGTTCTTC
>-|TRBJ1-3|-|TRBV4-1
CASSQVTTGISGNTIYF
TGCGCCAGCAGCCAAGTCACGACGGGAATCTCTGGAAACACCATATATTTT
>-|TRBJ2-7|TRBD1|TRBV28
CASSLTGTDYEQYF
TGTGCCAGCAGTCTGACAGGGACCGACTACGAGCAGTACTTC
>-|TRBJ2-7|-|TRBV9
CASSPISGTGGGYLNPYEQYF
TGTGCCAGCAGCCCAATCTCGGGCACTGGTGGAGGATACCTAAACCCCTACGAGCAGTACTTC
>few|TRBJ2-1|TRBD2|TRBV13
CASSPIRLAGSHNEQFF
TGTGCCAGCAGCCCTATTCGACTAGCGGGCAGCCACAATGAGCAGTTCTTC
>-|TRBJ2-3|TRBD2|TRBV28
CASSLGSGSSWDTQYF
TGTGCCAGCAGTTTAGGTAGCGGGAGTTCTTGGGATACGCAGTATTTT
>-|TRBJ2-7|-|TRBV6-5
CASSYDGAAYEQYF
TGTGCCAGCAGTTACGACGGAGCCGCCTACGAGCAGTACTTC
>-|TRBJ2-7|-|TRBV28
CASSPSWAPYEQYF
TGTGCCAGCAGTCCTTCGTGGGCCCCCTACGAGCAGTACTTC
>once|TRBJ1-5|-|TRBV10-3
CAIRGALGGNQPQHF
TGTGCCATCAGGGGGGCCCTCGGGGGCAATCAGCCCCAGCATTTT
>-|TRBJ2-5|TRBD2|TRBV2
CASSRTSRTQYF
TGTGCCAGCAGCCGGACTAGCCGGACCCAGTACTTC
>-|TRBJ2-7|TRBD1|TRBV14
CASRKTGASYEQYF
TGTGCCAGCAGGAAAACAGGGGCGTCCTACGAGCAGTACTTC
>-|TRBJ2-1|TRBD1|TRBV28
CASRLYAGTGSYNEQFF
TGTGCCAGCAGACTATATGCAGGGACAGGCTCCTACAATGAGCAGTTCTTC
>-|TRBJ1-3|-|TRBV13
CASSFGQLVDTIYF
TGTGCCAGCAGCTTCGGACAGCTAGTGGACACCATATATTTT
>-|TRBJ1-2|TRBD1|TRBV28
CASSPRTGVMSYGYTF
TGTGCCAGCAGTCCACGGACAGGGGTTATGAGCTATGGCTACACCTTC
>-|TRBJ1-1|-|TRBV5-1
CASSLAGATEAFF
TGCGCCAGCAGCTTAGCAGGGGCCACTGAAGCTTTCTTT
>-|TRBJ2-2|-|TRBV6-4
CASSEVQDTGELFF
TGTGCCAGCAGTGAAGTTCAGGACACCGGGGAGCTGTTTTTT
>-|TRBJ2-7|TRBD1|TRBV7-2
CASSSGQGINEQYF
TGTGCCAGCAGCTCGGGACAGGGAATAAACGAGCAGTACTTC
>-|TRBJ1-1|TRBD1|TRBV19
CASSQDRIRMAIF
TGTGCCAGTAGTCAGGACAGGATAAGAATGGCGATCTTT
>-|TRBJ1-2|TRBD1|TRBV6-5
CASRGYRGMDYGYTF
TGTGCCAGCAGGGGATACAGGGGGATGGACTATGGCTACACCTTC
>-|TRBJ2-1|-|TRBV6-5
CASSYEGDEQFF
TGTGCCAGCAGTTACGAGGGCGATGAGCAGTTCTTC
>-|TRBJ2-1|-|TRBV18
CASSPKLAQLNEQFF
TGTGCCAGCTCACCTAAGCTAGCGCAACTCAATGAGCAGTTCTTC
>-|TRBJ1-2|-|TRBV4-2
CASSHSQGQSGYTF
TGTGCCAGCAGCCATTCCCAGGGGCAGAGTGGCTACACCTTC
>-|TRBJ1-2|TRBD1|TRBV27
CASSRTGDYGYTF
TGTGCCAGCAGCCGTACAGGGGACTATGGCTACACCTTC
>-|TRBJ2-3|TRBD2|TRBV7-9
CASSLERASGHFTDTQYF
TGTGCCAGCAGCTTAGAGAGGGCTAGCGGGCACTTCACAGATACGCAGTATTTT
>-|TRBJ2-2|TRBD2|TRBV5-1
CASSFWLAGENTGELFF
TGCGCCAGCAGCTTCTGGCTAGCGGGAGAGAACACCGGGGAGCTGTTTTTT
>-|TRBJ2-1|TRBD2|TRBV9
CASSVGLAHYNEQFF
TGTGCCAGCAGCGTGGGACTAGCGCACTACAATGAGCAGTTCTTC
>-|TRBJ2-7|TRBD1|TRBV15
CATSPTQGVSHEQYF
TGTGCCACCAGCCCTACACAGGGGGTCTCCCACGAGCAGTACTTC
>-|TRBJ2-1|TRBD1|TRBV6-5
CASGGQGTNEQFF
TGTGCCAGCGGGGGACAGGGCACCAATGAGCAGTTCTTC
>once|TRBJ2-3|-|TRBV29-1
CSVDNLVVTQYF
TGCAGCGTTGATAACCTAGTTGTTACGCAGTATTTT
>once|TRBJ1-1|TRBD1|TRBV28
CASSDPRGRFTEAFF
TGTGCCAGCAGTGACCCCAGGGGGCGCTTCACTGAAGCTTTCTTT
>-|TRBJ1-1|-|TRBV6-5
CASSYGQGNTEAFF
TGTGCCAGCAGTTACGGTCAGGGGAACACTGAAGCTTTCTTT
>-|TRBJ1-6|-|TRBV30
CAWKYAVASYNSPLHF
TGTGCCTGGAAGTACGCCGTAGCCTCCTATAATTCACCCCTCCACTTT
>-|TRBJ2-7|-|TRBV11-1
CASSIGAGYEQYF
TGTGCCAGCAGCATAGGGGCCGGCTACGAGCAGTACTTC
>-|TRBJ2-2|TRBD1|TRBV4-2
CASSLHRGRGTGELFF
TGTGCCAGCAGCCTCCACAGGGGGCGGGGAACCGGGGAGCTGTTTTTT
>-|TRBJ2-1|-|TRBV27
CASSLWSYGNNEQFF
TGTGCCAGCAGTTTATGGTCCTACGGGAACAATGAGCAGTTCTTC
>-|TRBJ2-3|TRBD1|TRBV4-3
CASSQETGEQLTSTDTQYF
TGCGCCAGCAGCCAAGAGACAGGGGAGCAGCTAACTAGCACAGATACGCAGTACTTT
>-|TRBJ2-1|-|TRBV6-4
CASSEETAAHNEQFF
TGTGCCAGCAGTGAGGAGACAGCCGCCCACAATGAGCAGTTCTTC
>-|TRBJ2-3|-|TRBV5-6
CASSLDGPIFPTDTQYF
TGTGCCAGCAGCTTGGACGGTCCAATCTTTCCGACAGATACGCAGTATTTT